This TCR beta chain was captured in a study of CD8 T cells in Susac syndrome. J lost 8 bases, V lost 3 bases, and 7 bases had no gene match. There are 15 residues in the CDR3. Germline assignment: CDR1 LGHNA and CDR2 YSLEER. Reverse transcription used about 0.5 to 1 ug RNA and random hexamers. A single record per CDR3 protein comes from TCRdb applying MiXCR to the immunoSEQ multiplex PCR reads. The repertoire holds around 130,000 distinct CDR3 sequences, with approximately 95% as singletons. Specimen: CD4+ T cells from PBMCs. The clonotype originates from a human donor with multiple sclerosis. The chain carries TRBV4-3 and TRBJ1-2; TRBD1 matches 12 bases. The CDR3 protein is CASSHDPGQGAGYTF. Written as DNA, the CDR3 is TGCGCCAGCAGCCACGACCCGGGACAGGGGGCCGGCTACACCTTC.